This TCR beta chain was retrieved from a study of T cells after yellow fever vaccination. For the study at large: Preparing low-cell-number fractions relied on SMART-Seq v4 Ultra Low Input.

Study-wide findings and caveats: Contamination of FACS-sorted repertoires by abundant clonotypes from the bulk population could occur. A large majority of primary-vaccination clones showed up again after the booster (approximately 96% CD4, roughly 91% CD8).

The CDR3 runs 15 residues. Trimming cost V 7 bases and J 8 bases; bases outside gene matches: 8. This clonotype was observed at least ten times. Its antigen is as yet unknown. For TCR, cDNA came from 5'RACE template switching, which added a universal primer site and UMIs. TCRdb processed the 5' RACE reads anew with MiXCR; each CDR3 protein has one entry. The data show about 220,000 distinct CDR3 sequences, 3.2% seen once. The rearrangement joins TRBV12-3 or TRBV12-4 to TRBJ2-1; TRBD2 agrees at 13 bases. Sequencing was performed on CD4+ T cells sorted from PBMCs, taken 10 days after the yellow fever booster vaccination. This clonotype was sampled from a man between 18 and 29 years old who received the YFV17D yellow fever vaccine. In nucleotides, the CDR3 is TGTGCCAGCACCCAATGGACTAGCGGGGGCTATGAGCAGTTCTTC. This sequence encodes CASTQWTSGGYEQFF.